The entry below describes one T cell receptor beta chain. The CDR3 is 14 residues long. The germline V gene has CDR1 LGHDT and CDR2 YNNKEL (reference sequence). V shed 6 bases and J 6 bases; nucleotides not matched to a gene: 6. Sequencing was performed with immunoSEQ multiplex PCR; in TCRdb, only in-frame clones are kept and a portion is missing. Of 210,000 or so clones in the sample, less than 85% were seen once. The data belong to a study of blood T cell repertoires in COVID-19. Study information: Samples representing acute and convalescent COVID-19 were sourced from the United States, Italy and Spain. Sources were T cells, B-cell-depleted T cells, or PBMCs; the material itself was cDNA or gDNA.

This chain uses TRBV3-1 (or the pseudogene TRBV3-2) with TRBJ1-4, with 8 bases identical to TRBD1. The clonotype originates from a man aged 45-65 years who had recovered from COVID-19. The sample taken for sequencing was peripheral blood. CDR3 in DNA: TGTGCCAGCAGACGCAGGGGGCGGGATGAAAAACTGTTTTTT. This sequence encodes CASRRRGRDEKLFF.